Listed below are T cell receptor beta chains from one sample, sequenced in a study of T cells in Graves' hyperthyroidism and ophthalmopathy. TCRdb independently ran MiXCR on the multiplex PCR reads; one entry per CDR3 protein. The data show more than 550,000 distinct CDR3 sequences, over 40% seen once. Sequenced input: peripheral blood or thyroid tissue (not recorded which). The origin of the receptors is an adult man with Graves' disease, either hyperthyroidism or ophthalmopathy (not recorded which). CDR3s leave out the opening cysteine and the closing phenylalanine or tryptophan. The size of a clone is reported for some rows only, either as once, few or many, or as a class for expanded clones.

v_gene,abundance,j_gene,CDR3aa
TRBV12-3/TRBV12-4,NA,TRBJ1-1,ASRGTALNTEAF
TRBV2,NA,NA,ASSLQGISYEQY
TRBV9,NA,TRBJ1-2,ASSGGQGGGYGYT
TRBV29-1,once,TRBJ1-4,SAPGTGKLF
TRBV7-2,NA,TRBJ2-7,ASSLAGPGTSDYEQY
TRBV12-3/TRBV12-4,few,TRBJ1-6,ASSLGRTGGYNSPLH
TRBV2,NA,TRBJ1-4,ASSERWGTGVNEKLF
TRBV25-1,few,TRBJ1-2,ASVGGGSGYT
TRBV12-3/TRBV12-4,few,TRBJ1-2,ASNTGGGYYGYT
TRBV25-1,many,TRBJ1-2,ASSQQASYGYT
TRBV7-9,few,TRBJ2-6,ASSSRGKPGLADSGANVLT
TRBV9,NA,TRBJ1-5,ASSVDRGGFNQPQH
TRBV15,NA,TRBJ1-2,ATSREYLKPHYGYT
TRBV11-1,NA,TRBJ2-5,ASSLETGQETQY
TRBV29-1,NA,TRBJ1-1,SSDRANTEAF
TRBV7-2,NA,TRBJ1-6,ASSNGQGPASPLH
TRBV7-7,NA,TRBJ2-5,ASSLRSGGLRETQY
TRBV24-1,many,TRBJ2-2,ATSDPGRGELF
TRBV12-3/TRBV12-4,few,TRBJ2-7,ASSELSHFGDEQY
TRBV20-1,NA,TRBJ2-5,TAKTGLETQY
TRBV7-6,NA,TRBJ2-7,ASSSLPMRTSFNEQY
TRBV10-3,few,TRBJ2-5,ASSYSAFEGDQETQY
TRBV6-5,few,TRBJ1-1,ASSVSRGNTEAF
TRBV30,NA,TRBJ1-4,AWSVGANEKLF
TRBV7-9,few,TRBJ1-1,ASSLPGRMNTEAF
TRBV29-1,NA,TRBJ1-5,SFLSGGQPQH
TRBV7-9,NA,TRBJ1-4,ASSQFNMWDEKLF
TRBV7-9,once,TRBJ2-2,ASTNPSGGESTGELF
TRBV7-8,few,TRBJ2-5,ASSGRISGGHQETQY
TRBV11-2,NA,TRBJ1-1,ASSLGTGGMNTEAF
TRBV7-9,many,TRBJ1-6,ASSPDSYNSPLH
TRBV7-8,NA,TRBJ1-6,ASSLLGDLSNSPLH
TRBV11-3,few,TRBJ2-7,ASTSPGQGYEQY
TRBV7-8,NA,TRBJ1-6,ASSSWAGGPNLH
TRBV28,NA,TRBJ2-5,ASTNGGLAEQETQY
TRBV7-3,NA,TRBJ1-1,ASSLYAGVNTEAF
TRBV29-1,many,TRBJ1-5,SVGQGSNQPQH
TRBV6-5,NA,TRBJ1-6,ACERTGDSPLH
TRBV7-6,NA,TRBJ2-5,ASSLAGEPETQY
TRBV20-1,once,TRBJ1-5,SATDRGYNQPQH
TRBV14,NA,TRBJ1-1,ASSPQGARASTEAF
TRBV19,NA,TRBJ2-7,ASSTRTAPDGYEQY
TRBV7-9,NA,TRBJ2-7,ASSSGISLTYEQY
TRBV9,NA,TRBJ1-5,ASSEQGTWQPQH
TRBV7-2,NA,TRBJ2-7,ASSFEGRRDEQY
TRBV7-9,NA,TRBJ2-2,ASSLVASGRGATGELF
TRBV15,NA,TRBJ2-7,ATSTSFGQGEGSYEQY
TRBV5-1,many,TRBJ1-1,ASSLGGGAANTEAF
TRBV7-2,NA,TRBJ1-2,ASSSSGTGHGYT